These T cell receptor beta chains were read from a single sample in a study of Ad26.COV2.S vaccination and SARS-CoV-2 variants. Sequenced by immunoSEQ multiplex PCR; TCRdb stores in-frame clones only, minus some. This table holds 320,000 or so clones, 75% to 90% found once. The material sequenced was peripheral blood, taken in a trial of Ad26.COV2.S vaccine versus placebo. The receptors were gathered from a person aged 18-65 years who received the Ad26.COV2.S COVID-19 vaccine or a placebo. Each CDR3 is given with its conserved first and last residue. Fields, in order: D gene, clone size, V gene, CDR3 length, J gene, CDR3 protein, CDR3 DNA. The D gene is left open where the match is weak. The size field is filled for only some rows; it gives once, few, many or a size class.

TRBD1,-,TRBV19,15,TRBJ2-5,CASSTEMTGGKTQYF,TGTGCCAGTAGTACGGAGATGACAGGGGGGAAGACCCAGTACTTC
-,-,TRBV7-9,15,TRBJ2-3,CASSPGLRGTDTQYF,TGTGCCAGCAGCCCTGGTCTAAGAGGCACAGATACGCAGTATTTT
TRBD1,-,TRBV18,15,TRBJ2-2,CASSPGQGAAGELFF,TGTGCCAGCTCACCAGGACAGGGGGCCGCCGGGGAGCTGTTTTTT
TRBD2,-,TRBV5-5,18,TRBJ2-5,CASSYIVGASGMGETQYF,TGTGCCAGCAGCTATATAGTTGGGGCTAGCGGGATGGGGGAGACCCAGTACTTC
-,-,TRBV7-3,16,TRBJ2-2,CASSNPLGQLYGELFF,TGTGCCAGCAGCAACCCTTTGGGACAATTATACGGGGAGCTGTTTTTT
-,-,TRBV19,13,TRBJ1-4,CASSIGTNEKLFF,TGTGCCAGTAGTATAGGCACTAATGAAAAACTGTTTTTT
TRBD1,-,TRBV18,15,TRBJ2-5,CASSLQQGVEETQYF,TGTGCCAGCTCACTCCAACAGGGGGTAGAAGAGACCCAGTACTTC
-,-,TRBV27,14,TRBJ1-2,CASSLSSRTYGYTF,TGTGCCAGCAGTTTATCCAGTAGGACCTATGGCTACACCTTC
-,-,TRBV3-1/TRBV3-2,12,TRBJ2-7,CASSLISYEQYF,TGTGCCAGCAGCCTTATCTCCTACGAGCAGTACTTC
TRBD1,-,TRBV25-1,18,TRBJ2-6,CASSYVPGQGLGANVLTF,TGTGCCAGCAGCTACGTCCCGGGACAGGGGCTTGGGGCCAACGTCCTGACTTTC
TRBD1,-,TRBV6-2/TRBV6-3,16,TRBJ1-5,CASSYSNRGGNQPQHF,TGTGCCAGCAGTTACTCGAACAGGGGGGGCAATCAGCCCCAGCATTTT
TRBD1,-,TRBV12-3/TRBV12-4,13,TRBJ1-4,CASSQGANEKLFF,TGTGCCAGCAGCCAGGGGGCTAATGAAAAACTGTTTTTT
-,-,TRBV20-1,10,TRBJ2-1,CSAMDNEQFF,TGCAGTGCTATGGACAATGAGCAGTTCTTC
-,-,TRBV11-3,15,TRBJ1-2,CASSLASGAGYGYTF,TGTGCCAGCAGCTTAGCCTCGGGGGCGGGGTATGGCTACACCTTC
-,-,TRBV7-2,12,TRBJ2-5,CASSKSRETQYF,TGTGCCAGCAGCAAAAGCAGGGAGACCCAGTACTTC
-,-,TRBV4-1,14,TRBJ2-1,CASSQEGGYNEQFF,TGCGCCAGCAGCCAAGAAGGAGGGTACAATGAGCAGTTCTTC
-,once,TRBV7-9,14,TRBJ2-3,CASSPNPPADTQYF,TGTGCCAGCAGCCCCAATCCCCCGGCAGATACGCAGTATTTT
TRBD2,-,TRBV27,17,TRBJ2-2,CASGGLAGGRATGELFF,TGTGCCAGCGGCGGACTAGCGGGAGGTCGTGCCACCGGGGAGCTGTTTTTT
-,few,TRBV27,14,TRBJ1-5,CASSQLNSNQPQHF,TGTGCCAGCAGTCAATTAAATAGCAATCAGCCCCAGCATTTT
-,-,TRBV15,16,TRBJ1-2,CATSKRGGLTNYGYTF,TGTGCCACCAGCAAACGGGGCGGGCTCACTAACTATGGCTACACCTTC
TRBD2,-,TRBV4-3,17,TRBJ2-3,CASSQSPGTSVKDTQYF,TGCGCCAGCAGCCAGAGTCCCGGGACTAGCGTTAAAGATACGCAGTATTTT
TRBD2,-,TRBV5-8,18,TRBJ2-5,CASRTQMTTTSGKETQYF,TGTGCCAGCAGGACCCAGATGACAACGACTAGCGGCAAAGAGACCCAGTACTTC
-,-,TRBV27,16,TRBJ1-6,CASSWQAGLYNSPLHF,TGTGCCAGCTCATGGCAGGCGGGCCTCTATAATTCACCCCTCCACTTT
-,-,TRBV6-5,11,TRBJ2-1,CATVGADEQFF,TGTGCCACGGTTGGGGCTGACGAGCAGTTCTTC
-,-,TRBV20-1,13,TRBJ2-3,CSASGQVVDTQYF,TGCAGTGCTAGTGGGCAGGTAGTAGATACGCAGTATTTT
TRBD1,-,TRBV6-2/TRBV6-3,19,TRBJ1-1,CASSYSRQGAIGMNTEAFF,TGTGCCAGCAGTTATTCCCGACAGGGGGCGATCGGTATGAACACTGAAGCTTTCTTT
TRBD2,-,TRBV7-3,15,TRBJ2-1,CASSTPGTSAAEQFF,TGTGCCAGCAGCACCCCCGGGACTAGCGCCGCTGAGCAGTTCTTC
TRBD2,-,TRBV20-1,14,TRBJ2-1,CSASGTSVGNEQFF,TGCAGTGCTAGTGGGACTAGCGTCGGCAATGAGCAGTTCTTC
TRBD1,-,TRBV19,13,TRBJ1-4,CASEQGAFEKLFF,TGTGCCAGCGAACAGGGGGCATTTGAAAAACTGTTTTTT
TRBD1,-,TRBV28,14,TRBJ1-1,CASRTGQGTTEAFF,TGTGCCAGCAGGACCGGACAGGGAACCACTGAAGCTTTCTTT
TRBD2,-,TRBV3-1/TRBV3-2,16,TRBJ2-5,CASSQSSGGAMETQYF,TGTGCCAGCAGCCAGTCCAGCGGGGGGGCGATGGAGACCCAGTACTTC
-,once,TRBV19,12,TRBJ1-1,CASSMSGYGAFF,TGTGCCAGTAGTATGTCGGGTTACGGAGCTTTCTTT
TRBD1,-,TRBV6-5,15,TRBJ1-1,CASSYRQGAGTEAFF,TGTGCCAGCAGTTACCGACAGGGGGCAGGCACTGAAGCTTTCTTT
-,-,TRBV13,11,TRBJ1-1,CASSFTTEAFF,TGTGCCAGCAGCTTTACCACTGAAGCTTTCTTT
-,few,TRBV5-8,15,TRBJ1-5,CASSPEGGRGQPQHF,TGTGCCAGCAGTCCCGAGGGGGGTCGGGGGCAGCCCCAGCATTTT
-,-,TRBV4-3,16,TRBJ1-6,CASSQDTGPTNSPLHF,TGCGCCAGCAGCCAAGATACAGGGCCTACGAATTCACCCCTCCACTTT
-,-,TRBV9,14,TRBJ1-1,CASSPSPWNTEAFF,TGTGCCAGCAGCCCGTCGCCGTGGAACACTGAAGCTTTCTTT
TRBD1,-,TRBV9,13,TRBJ1-2,CASSTGANYGYTF,TGTGCCAGCAGCACAGGGGCAAACTATGGCTACACCTTC
-,-,TRBV7-3,15,TRBJ2-1,CASSFGAPSNNEQFF,TGTGCCAGCAGCTTCGGGGCCCCGTCTAACAATGAGCAGTTCTTC
TRBD1,-,TRBV4-3,15,TRBJ1-1,CASSQDRIQAQGEIF,TGCGCCAGCAGCCAAGACAGAATACAGGCTCAGGGGGAGATCTTT
TRBD2,-,TRBV5-1,17,TRBJ2-3,CASSLGTSGVLTDTQYF,TGCGCCAGCAGCTTGGGGACTAGCGGGGTACTCACAGATACGCAGTATTTT
TRBD1,-,TRBV5-1,15,TRBJ2-7,CASSWGDRSSYEQYF,TGCGCCAGCAGTTGGGGGGACAGGAGCTCCTACGAGCAGTACTTC
-,-,TRBV7-9,12,TRBJ1-1,CASTPTGDEAFF,TGTGCCAGCACACCGACGGGCGATGAAGCTTTCTTT
TRBD2,-,TRBV6-5,14,TRBJ2-1,CASSYTAGADEQFF,TGTGCCAGCAGTTACACGGCGGGAGCGGATGAGCAGTTCTTC
TRBD1,once,TRBV11-1,13,TRBJ1-6,CASSYRGWSPPHF,TGTGCCAGCAGCTACAGGGGGTGGTCACCCCCCCACTTT
-,-,TRBV4-3,16,TRBJ1-2,CASSQDVIRSGGGYTF,TGCGCCAGCAGCCAAGACGTGATAAGGTCAGGAGGCGGCTACACCTTC
TRBD1,once,TRBV2,14,TRBJ2-1,CASSLTGKYSEQFF,TGTGCCAGCAGTTTGACAGGGAAATACAGTGAGCAGTTCTTC
-,-,TRBV6-5,12,TRBJ1-2,CASSRGNYGYTF,TGTGCCAGCAGCAGGGGTAACTATGGCTACACCTTC
TRBD2,-,TRBV9,15,TRBJ2-1,CASSVAHLAGGEQFF,TGTGCCAGCAGCGTAGCTCATTTAGCGGGAGGTGAGCAGTTCTTC
TRBD1,-,TRBV3-1/TRBV3-2,13,TRBJ1-2,CASSQDRGYGYTF,TGTGCCAGCAGCCAGGACAGGGGCTATGGCTACACCTTC
TRBD1,-,TRBV5-1,16,TRBJ2-3,CASSLTTGQGPDTQYF,TGCGCCAGCAGCTTGACCACGGGACAGGGACCAGATACGCAGTATTTT
TRBD2,-,TRBV7-8,18,TRBJ2-3,CASSLVPRLAGSTDTQYF,TGTGCCAGCAGCTTAGTCCCCCGACTAGCGGGGAGCACAGATACGCAGTATTTT
-,-,TRBV5-5,15,TRBJ1-1,CASSPRQEAGTEAFF,TGTGCCAGCAGCCCAAGACAGGAGGCGGGGACTGAAGCTTTCTTT
TRBD1,-,TRBV25-1,14,TRBJ2-7,CASRGDRAPYEQYF,TGTGCCAGCAGGGGGGACAGGGCTCCCTACGAGCAGTACTTC
-,-,TRBV9,13,TRBJ2-3,CASSRQSTDTQYF,TGTGCCAGCAGTCGACAGAGCACAGATACGCAGTATTTT
-,-,TRBV7-9,15,TRBJ1-4,CASSSGGETNEKLFF,TGTGCCAGCAGCTCTGGAGGGGAAACTAATGAAAAACTGTTTTTT
-,-,TRBV19,13,TRBJ2-3,CASSKFSTDTQYF,TGTGCCAGTAGTAAATTCTCCACAGATACGCAGTATTTT
TRBD2,-,TRBV10-3,15,TRBJ2-3,CAISGRGAGTDTQYF,TGTGCCATCAGTGGTCGGGGAGCGGGGACAGATACGCAGTATTTT
TRBD1,-,TRBV28,15,TRBJ1-5,CATIRQGASNQPQHF,TGTGCCACCATACGACAGGGGGCGAGCAATCAGCCCCAGCATTTT
-,-,TRBV4-3,18,TRBJ2-5,CASSQEGNFRASKETQYF,TGCGCCAGCAGCCAAGAGGGTAACTTTAGGGCATCCAAAGAGACCCAGTACTTC